This is a list of T cell receptor beta chains from one sample in a study of T cells and Merkel cell carcinoma outcomes. Produced via immunoSEQ multiplex PCR; TCRdb's table is partial and in-frame only. The sample gives over 15,000 clones, roughly 80% of which show up once; 9% is in the top ten. The sample was tumor tissue from Merkel cell carcinoma. The receptors derive from a human donor with Merkel cell carcinoma. Both conserved end residues are part of each CDR3. The D gene is left open where the match is weak. Rows may omit the clone size; those that give it use once, few, many or a size class.

J: TRBJ2-5; D: .; V: TRBV21-1; size: .; CDR3: CASSKGGLGTSAVAQYF; DNA: TGTGCCAGCAGCAAAGGAGGGCTCGGGACCTCCGCGGTGGCCCAGTACTTC
J: TRBJ1-5; D: .; V: TRBV21-1; size: .; CDR3: CASSKSKTGLRNQPQHF; DNA: TGTGCCAGCAGCAAGTCCAAGACAGGGTTGAGAAATCAGCCCCAGCATTTT
J: TRBJ1-2; D: .; V: TRBV27; size: once; CDR3: CASSLYGGHPWGYTF; DNA: TGTGCCAGCAGTTTGTATGGGGGACACCCCTGGGGCTACACCTTC
J: TRBJ2-3; D: TRBD1; V: TRBV5-1; size: .; CDR3: CASSWTGTGLIDTQYF; DNA: TGCGCCAGCAGCTGGACCGGGACAGGGCTAATAGATACGCAGTATTTT
J: TRBJ1-6; D: TRBD1; V: TRBV19; size: .; CDR3: CASSRPGQINSPLHF; DNA: TGTGCCAGTAGTAGACCGGGACAGATAAATTCACCCCTCCACTTT
J: TRBJ1-1; D: .; V: TRBV19; size: .; CDR3: CASSIRGIQMNTEAFF; DNA: TGTGCCAGTAGTATAAGGGGGATTCAAATGAACACTGAAGCTTTCTTT
J: TRBJ1-2; D: .; V: TRBV15; size: once; CDR3: CATSRESPSSTYGYTF; DNA: TGTGCCACCAGCAGAGAGAGTCCCTCCAGCACGTATGGCTACACCTTC
J: TRBJ1-1; D: .; V: TRBV7-8; size: once; CDR3: CASSLGATEAFF; DNA: TGTGCCAGCAGCCTCGGGGCCACTGAAGCTTTCTTT
J: TRBJ1-2; D: .; V: TRBV5-8; size: .; CDR3: CASSFGGFYGYTF; DNA: TGTGCCAGCAGCTTTGGAGGGTTCTATGGCTACACCTTC
J: TRBJ1-6; D: .; V: TRBV10-1; size: .; CDR3: CAQRATGGSPLHF; DNA: TGCGCCCAGCGGGCCACAGGAGGATCACCCCTCCACTTT
J: TRBJ2-7; D: .; V: TRBV13; size: .; CDR3: CASSHYGGEVDEQYF; DNA: TGTGCCAGCAGCCATTACGGGGGAGAGGTCGACGAGCAGTACTTC
J: TRBJ1-4; D: .; V: TRBV2; size: .; CDR3: CASSEAGNINEKLFF; DNA: TGTGCCAGCAGTGAGGCCGGGAATATCAATGAAAAACTGTTTTTT
J: TRBJ2-7; D: .; V: TRBV27; size: .; CDR3: CASSLRLVGYEQYF; DNA: TGTGCCAGCAGTTTAAGACTAGTCGGCTACGAGCAGTACTTC
J: TRBJ2-2; D: .; V: TRBV28; size: .; CDR3: CASSKTAVPTGELFF; DNA: TGTGCCAGCAGCAAGACAGCGGTCCCCACCGGGGAGCTGTTTTTT
J: TRBJ2-5; D: .; V: TRBV6-1; size: .; CDR3: CASTTSFGETQYF; DNA: TGTGCCAGCACAACGAGTTTTGGGGAGACCCAGTACTTC
J: TRBJ1-1; D: TRBD1; V: TRBV10-3; size: .; CDR3: CAIRKQGQGNTEAFF; DNA: TGTGCCATCAGAAAGCAGGGACAGGGAAACACTGAAGCTTTCTTT
J: TRBJ2-1; D: .; V: TRBV9; size: .; CDR3: CASSVDQGSYNEQFF; DNA: TGTGCCAGCAGCGTGGATCAGGGCTCCTACAATGAGCAGTTCTTC
J: TRBJ1-1; D: .; V: TRBV30; size: few; CDR3: CAWTPGTRLTEAFF; DNA: TGTGCCTGGACACCCGGGACACGTCTCACTGAAGCTTTCTTT
J: TRBJ2-2; D: .; V: TRBV5-1; size: .; CDR3: CASSISGSTGELFF; DNA: TGCGCCAGCAGTATAAGCGGAAGTACCGGGGAGCTGTTTTTT
J: TRBJ1-6; D: .; V: TRBV6-5; size: .; CDR3: CASSYLQGNSPLHF; DNA: TGTGCCAGCAGTTACTTACAGGGCAATTCACCCCTCCACTTT
J: TRBJ2-1; D: TRBD2; V: TRBV5-1; size: .; CDR3: CASSLVPAGASSEQFF; DNA: TGCGCCAGCAGCTTGGTTCCAGCGGGAGCCTCGAGTGAGCAGTTCTTC
J: TRBJ1-2; D: .; V: TRBV29-1; size: once; CDR3: CSGYRTNGYTF; DNA: TGCAGCGGTTACAGGACTAATGGCTACACCTTC